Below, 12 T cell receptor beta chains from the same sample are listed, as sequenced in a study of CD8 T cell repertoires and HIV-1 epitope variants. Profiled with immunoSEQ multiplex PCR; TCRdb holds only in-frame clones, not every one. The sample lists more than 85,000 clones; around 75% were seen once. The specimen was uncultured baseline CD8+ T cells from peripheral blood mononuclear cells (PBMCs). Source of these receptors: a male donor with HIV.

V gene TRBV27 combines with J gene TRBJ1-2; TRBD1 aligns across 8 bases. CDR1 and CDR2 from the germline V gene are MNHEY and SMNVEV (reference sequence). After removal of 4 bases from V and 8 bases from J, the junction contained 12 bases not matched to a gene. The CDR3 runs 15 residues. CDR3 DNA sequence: TGTGCCAGCAGTTCTGCCAGGGGGCCTAGGCGAGGCTACACCTTC. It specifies CASSSARGPRRGYTF.

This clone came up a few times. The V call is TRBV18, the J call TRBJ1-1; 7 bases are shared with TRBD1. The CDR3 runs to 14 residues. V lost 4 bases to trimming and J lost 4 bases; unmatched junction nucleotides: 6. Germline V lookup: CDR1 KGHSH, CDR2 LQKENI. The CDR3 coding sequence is TGTGCCAGCTCACTCGTACAGGGGATCACTGAAGCTTTCTTT. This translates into CASSLVQGITEAFF.

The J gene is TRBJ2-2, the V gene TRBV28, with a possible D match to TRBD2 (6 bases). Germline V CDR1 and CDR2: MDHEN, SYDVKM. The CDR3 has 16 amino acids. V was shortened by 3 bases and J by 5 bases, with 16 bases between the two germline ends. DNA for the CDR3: TGTGCCAGCAGTTTCCTCGCGGGAAAAGGAACCGGGGAGCTGTTTTTT. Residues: CASSFLAGKGTGELFF. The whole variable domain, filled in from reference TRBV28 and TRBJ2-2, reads DVKVTQSSRYLVKRTGEKVFLECVQDMDHENMFWYRQDPGLGLRLIYFSYDVKMKEKGDIPEGYSVSREKKERFSLILESASTNQTSMYLCASSFLAGKGTGELFFGEGSRLTVL.

CDR3: CASSWSIQETQYF. The CDR3 DNA sequence: TGTGCCAGTAGTTGGTCGATCCAAGAGACCCAGTACTTC. The genes are TRBV19 and TRBJ2-5; D unresolved. In germline, CDR1 is LNHDA, CDR2 SQIVND (reference sequence). V was trimmed by 5 bases and J by 1 base, leaving 8 bases between them. The CDR3 is 13 amino acids.

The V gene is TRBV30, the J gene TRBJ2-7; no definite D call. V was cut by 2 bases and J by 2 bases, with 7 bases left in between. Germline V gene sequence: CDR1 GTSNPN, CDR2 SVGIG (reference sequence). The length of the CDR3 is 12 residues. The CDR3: CAWSLLAYEQYF. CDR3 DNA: TGTGCCTGGAGTCTGCTGGCCTACGAGCAGTACTTC.

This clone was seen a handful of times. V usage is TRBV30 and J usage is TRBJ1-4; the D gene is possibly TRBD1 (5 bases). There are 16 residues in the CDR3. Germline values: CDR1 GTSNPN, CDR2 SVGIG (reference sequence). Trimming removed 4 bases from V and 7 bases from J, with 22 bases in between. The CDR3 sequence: CAWKGVLGDYGEKLFF. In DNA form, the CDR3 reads TGTGCCTGGAAAGGAGTCTTGGGGGATTACGGTGAAAAACTGTTTTTT.

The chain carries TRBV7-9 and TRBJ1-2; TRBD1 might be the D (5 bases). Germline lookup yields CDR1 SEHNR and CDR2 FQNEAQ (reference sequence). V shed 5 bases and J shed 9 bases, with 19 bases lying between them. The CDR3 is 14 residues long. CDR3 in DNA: TGTGCCAGCAGCATACAGACAGTTACTATGAGCTACACCTTC. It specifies CASSIQTVTMSYTF.

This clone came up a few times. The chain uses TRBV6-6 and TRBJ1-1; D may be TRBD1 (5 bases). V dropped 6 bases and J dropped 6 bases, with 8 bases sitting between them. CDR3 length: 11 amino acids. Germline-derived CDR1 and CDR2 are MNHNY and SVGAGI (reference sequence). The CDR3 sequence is CASRKTAEAFF. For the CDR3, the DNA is TGTGCCAGCAGGAAGACAGCTGAAGCTTTCTTT.

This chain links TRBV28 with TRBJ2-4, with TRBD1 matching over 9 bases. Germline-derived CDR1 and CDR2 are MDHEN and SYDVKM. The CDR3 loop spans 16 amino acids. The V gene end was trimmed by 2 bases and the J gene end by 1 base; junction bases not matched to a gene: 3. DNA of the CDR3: TGTGCCAGCAGTTTAATCGGACAGGGGGCCAAAAACATTCAGTACTTC. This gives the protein CASSLIGQGAKNIQYF. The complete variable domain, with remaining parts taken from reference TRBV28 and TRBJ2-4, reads DVKVTQSSRYLVKRTGEKVFLECVQDMDHENMFWYRQDPGLGLRLIYFSYDVKMKEKGDIPEGYSVSREKKERFSLILESASTNQTSMYLCASSLIGQGAKNIQYFGAGTRLSVL.

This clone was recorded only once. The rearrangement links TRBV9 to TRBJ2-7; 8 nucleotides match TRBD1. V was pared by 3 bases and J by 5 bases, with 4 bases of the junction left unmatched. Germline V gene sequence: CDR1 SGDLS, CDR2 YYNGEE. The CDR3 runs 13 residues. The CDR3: CASSEEDRDEQYF. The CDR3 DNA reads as TGTGCCAGCAGCGAAGAGGACAGGGACGAGCAGTACTTC.

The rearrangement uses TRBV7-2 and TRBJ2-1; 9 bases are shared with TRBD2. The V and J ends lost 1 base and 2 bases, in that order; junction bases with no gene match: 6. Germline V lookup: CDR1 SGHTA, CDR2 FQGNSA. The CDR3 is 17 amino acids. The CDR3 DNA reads TGTGCCAGCAGCTTAGTCCCCGGGACTAGCACCTACAATGAGCAGTTCTTC. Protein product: CASSLVPGTSTYNEQFF.

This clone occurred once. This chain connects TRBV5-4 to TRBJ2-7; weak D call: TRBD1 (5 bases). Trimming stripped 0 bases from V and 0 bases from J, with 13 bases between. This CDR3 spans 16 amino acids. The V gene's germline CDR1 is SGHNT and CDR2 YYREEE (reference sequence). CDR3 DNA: TGTGCCAGCAGCTTGGCCATCCAGGGTTCCTCCTACGAGCAGTACTTC. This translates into CASSLAIQGSSYEQYF.